This T cell receptor beta chain originates from a study of blood T cell repertoires in COVID-19. The authors' processing: Reference gene primer amplification in the assay estimated nucleated cell counts. Profiling relied on immunoSEQ multiplex PCR, and the TCRdb table lists in-frame clones only, not all of them. V, J and clone size were drawn from that table, and D and trimming were deduced from the DNA. In the table there are about 76,000 clones, approximately 80% of which are singletons. Germline V gene data show CDR1 as SGHTA and CDR2 as FQGNSA. The junction had 4 bases not matched to a gene; V was cut back by 1 base and J by 8 bases. The CDR3 has 15 residues.

The chain uses TRBV7-2 and TRBJ2-7; 14 positions match TRBD2. The sequence was collected from a human donor in a cohort sampled during active COVID-19. The specimen sequenced was peripheral blood. The CDR3 DNA reads TGTGCCAGCAGCTTAGGACTAGCGGGGGGGCAAAAGCAGTACTTC. Translation gives CASSLGLAGGQKQYF.